The rows below give T cell receptor beta chains drawn from one sample of a study of T cell responses to AZD1222 COVID-19 vaccine. This table comes from immunoSEQ multiplex PCR, and its TCRdb copy is limited to in-frame clones, with some not included. The repertoire holds some 69,000 clones, with over 75% as singletons. This material consisted of peripheral blood, taken on day 0 of AZD1222 vaccination. All receptors derive from an adult in good health. Both conserved end residues are part of each CDR3. The order of the fields is J gene, D gene, V gene, clone size, CDR3 length, CDR3 protein, CDR3 DNA. A D gene is named only where the DNA matches it firmly. Not all rows give a size; the values are once, few, many and, for expanded clones, a class.

J: TRBJ2-7; D: NA; V: TRBV2; size: NA; length: 12; CDR3: CASSDLTNEQYF; DNA: TGTGCCAGCAGTGATTTAACTAACGAGCAGTACTTC
J: TRBJ2-7; D: TRBD2; V: TRBV7-8; size: NA; length: 14; CDR3: CASRTSGAAYEQYF; DNA: TGTGCCAGCAGAACAAGCGGGGCTGCCTACGAGCAGTACTTC
J: TRBJ2-2; D: TRBD1; V: TRBV7-9; size: NA; length: 14; CDR3: CASIGDRNTGELFF; DNA: TGTGCCAGCATAGGGGACAGGAACACCGGGGAGCTGTTTTTT
J: TRBJ1-1; D: NA; V: TRBV30; size: NA; length: 13; CDR3: CAWSRGTVTEAFF; DNA: TGTGCCTGGAGCCGGGGCACAGTCACTGAAGCTTTCTTT
J: TRBJ2-7; D: TRBD2; V: TRBV6-2/TRBV6-3; size: NA; length: 17; CDR3: CASSYPPRVAGSYEQYF; DNA: TGTGCCAGCAGTTACCCGCCCCGGGTAGCGGGTTCCTACGAGCAGTACTTC
J: TRBJ2-2; D: TRBD1; V: TRBV9; size: NA; length: 17; CDR3: CASTRDRASVNTGELFF; DNA: TGTGCCAGTACTCGGGACAGGGCATCGGTTAACACCGGGGAGCTGTTTTTT
J: TRBJ2-2; D: NA; V: TRBV19; size: NA; length: 15; CDR3: CASIRDGANTGELFF; DNA: TGTGCCAGTATACGGGACGGCGCGAACACCGGGGAGCTGTTTTTT
J: TRBJ1-4; D: NA; V: TRBV7-2; size: NA; length: 16; CDR3: CASSLQSRQAGEKLFF; DNA: TGTGCCAGCAGCTTACAGTCTCGGCAGGCTGGGGAAAAACTGTTTTTT
J: TRBJ1-1; D: NA; V: TRBV11-3; size: NA; length: 15; CDR3: CASSLSLTPAAEAFF; DNA: TGTGCCAGCAGCTTATCCCTTACTCCCGCAGCTGAAGCTTTCTTT
J: TRBJ1-1; D: NA; V: TRBV9; size: NA; length: 13; CDR3: CASNRIGGVEAFF; DNA: TGTGCCAGCAACCGGATAGGTGGGGTAGAGGCTTTCTTT
J: TRBJ1-6; D: NA; V: TRBV3-1/TRBV3-2; size: once; length: 13; CDR3: CASSQQGYSPLHF; DNA: TGTGCCAGCAGCCAACAGGGTTACTCACCCCTCCACTTT
J: TRBJ1-2; D: NA; V: TRBV5-4; size: NA; length: 15; CDR3: CASSSQVPPNYGYTF; DNA: TGTGCCAGCAGCTCACAGGTACCCCCTAACTATGGCTACACCTTC
J: TRBJ1-6; D: NA; V: TRBV18; size: few; length: 14; CDR3: CASSGTAVGSPLHF; DNA: TGTGCCAGCTCCGGGACGGCAGTAGGGTCACCCCTCCACTTT
J: TRBJ2-1; D: NA; V: TRBV19; size: NA; length: 15; CDR3: CASSLQGGGFDEQFF; DNA: TGTGCCAGTAGTCTACAGGGTGGTGGTTTTGATGAGCAGTTCTTC
J: TRBJ2-5; D: TRBD2; V: TRBV2; size: NA; length: 15; CDR3: CASSNTGTSGFIQYF; DNA: TGTGCCAGCAGTAACACCGGGACTAGCGGGTTTATCCAGTACTTC
J: TRBJ2-7; D: TRBD1; V: TRBV19; size: NA; length: 12; CDR3: CATGTGGHEQYF; DNA: TGTGCCACCGGGACAGGGGGTCACGAGCAGTACTTC
J: TRBJ1-4; D: NA; V: TRBV5-1; size: once; length: 16; CDR3: CASSLRGSATNEKLFF; DNA: TGCGCCAGCAGCTTAAGGGGGAGTGCAACTAATGAAAAACTGTTTTTT
J: TRBJ2-2; D: NA; V: TRBV6-4; size: NA; length: 13; CDR3: CASSDRPEKELFF; DNA: TGTGCCAGCAGTGACCGGCCGGAAAAAGAGCTGTTTTTT
J: TRBJ2-2; D: NA; V: TRBV19; size: NA; length: 13; CDR3: CASSASAAGELFF; DNA: TGTGCCAGTAGTGCGTCAGCAGCCGGGGAGCTGTTTTTT
J: TRBJ1-2; D: TRBD1; V: TRBV19; size: NA; length: 14; CDR3: CASGRQGESNGYTF; DNA: TGTGCCAGTGGCCGACAGGGGGAATCAAATGGCTACACCTTC
J: TRBJ2-1; D: NA; V: TRBV7-3; size: NA; length: 14; CDR3: CASRGDAAYNEQFF; DNA: TGTGCCAGCCGAGGGGACGCGGCTTACAATGAGCAGTTCTTC
J: TRBJ1-3; D: NA; V: TRBV7-9; size: once; length: 13; CDR3: CASSLDGGNTIYF; DNA: TGTGCCAGCAGCTTAGATGGGGGAAACACCATATATTTT
J: TRBJ2-2; D: NA; V: TRBV19; size: NA; length: 18; CDR3: CASSPRRGRGALAGELFF; DNA: TGTGCCAGTAGCCCTCGCAGGGGCAGGGGAGCGTTGGCCGGGGAGCTGTTTTTT
J: TRBJ1-2; D: NA; V: TRBV6-5; size: NA; length: 15; CDR3: CASRPRRPGPYGYTF; DNA: TGTGCCAGCAGGCCGCGAAGACCGGGACCCTATGGCTACACCTTC
J: TRBJ2-1; D: NA; V: TRBV6-5; size: NA; length: 13; CDR3: CASGQGQYNEQFF; DNA: TGTGCCAGCGGCCAAGGCCAATACAATGAGCAGTTCTTC
J: TRBJ1-6; D: NA; V: TRBV2; size: NA; length: 11; CDR3: CASSELSPLHF; DNA: TGTGCCAGCAGTGAACTCTCACCCCTCCACTTT
J: TRBJ2-1; D: NA; V: TRBV2; size: NA; length: 16; CDR3: CASSEVGGKSYNEQFF; DNA: TGTGCCAGCAGTGAAGTTGGGGGGAAGAGCTACAATGAGCAGTTCTTC
J: TRBJ1-1; D: NA; V: TRBV19; size: NA; length: 16; CDR3: CASTTRATAMNTEAFF; DNA: TGTGCCAGTACTACACGGGCGACAGCTATGAACACTGAAGCTTTCTTT
J: TRBJ1-4; D: NA; V: TRBV6-5; size: NA; length: 14; CDR3: CASSLDIGYEKLFF; DNA: TGTGCCAGCAGTTTGGACATCGGGTATGAAAAACTGTTTTTT
J: TRBJ1-6; D: NA; V: TRBV7-9; size: NA; length: 12; CDR3: CASSLVNSPLHF; DNA: TGTGCCAGCAGCTTAGTGAATTCACCCCTCCACTTT
J: TRBJ2-3; D: NA; V: TRBV29-1; size: NA; length: 12; CDR3: CSVVWGTDTQYF; DNA: TGCAGCGTTGTGTGGGGGACAGATACGCAGTATTTT
J: TRBJ1-2; D: NA; V: TRBV30; size: NA; length: 13; CDR3: CAWSDMQADGYTF; DNA: TGTGCCTGGAGTGATATGCAGGCGGATGGCTACACCTTC
J: TRBJ2-7; D: NA; V: TRBV5-1; size: NA; length: 12; CDR3: CASSLQGFEQYF; DNA: TGCGCCAGCAGCTTGCAGGGGTTCGAGCAGTACTTC
J: TRBJ1-5; D: TRBD1; V: TRBV10-3; size: NA; length: 16; CDR3: CAISDSQGAVNQPQHF; DNA: TGTGCCATCAGTGATTCACAGGGGGCTGTCAATCAGCCCCAGCATTTT
J: TRBJ2-7; D: TRBD1; V: TRBV5-5; size: NA; length: 16; CDR3: CASSPAPGGSSYEQYF; DNA: TGTGCCAGCAGCCCCGCGCCAGGGGGAAGCTCCTACGAGCAGTACTTC
J: TRBJ2-2; D: NA; V: TRBV12-3/TRBV12-4; size: NA; length: 12; CDR3: CASGGNTGELFF; DNA: TGTGCCAGCGGGGGGAACACCGGGGAGCTGTTTTTT
J: TRBJ2-3; D: NA; V: TRBV27; size: NA; length: 17; CDR3: CASSFINTGFRTDTQYF; DNA: TGTGCCAGCAGTTTCATAAATACAGGGTTCCGAACAGATACGCAGTATTTT
J: TRBJ2-2; D: TRBD1; V: TRBV9; size: few; length: 19; CDR3: CASSLETGGLGWGTGELFF; DNA: TGTGCCAGCAGCTTGGAGACAGGGGGCCTCGGTTGGGGCACCGGGGAGCTGTTTTTT
J: TRBJ1-2; D: NA; V: TRBV28; size: NA; length: 13; CDR3: CASSTHGPRGYTF; DNA: TGTGCCAGCAGTACGCACGGTCCTCGGGGCTACACCTTC
J: TRBJ2-7; D: TRBD1; V: TRBV6-5; size: once; length: 13; CDR3: CAVHQGDSYEQYF; DNA: TGTGCCGTTCACCAGGGGGACTCCTACGAGCAGTACTTC
J: TRBJ1-5; D: TRBD1; V: TRBV6-5; size: few; length: 15; CDR3: CASSPDRALGQPQHF; DNA: TGTGCCAGCAGTCCCGACAGGGCTCTAGGTCAGCCCCAGCATTTT
J: TRBJ1-1; D: NA; V: TRBV6-5; size: NA; length: 16; CDR3: CASSYRPGGGGTEAFF; DNA: TGTGCCAGCAGTTACCGACCGGGGGGCGGTGGAACTGAAGCTTTCTTT
J: TRBJ2-7; D: NA; V: TRBV12-3/TRBV12-4; size: NA; length: 13; CDR3: CASSFGDSYEQYF; DNA: TGTGCCAGCAGTTTTGGGGACTCCTACGAGCAGTACTTC
J: TRBJ1-5; D: NA; V: TRBV6-5; size: NA; length: 12; CDR3: CASRSGTTAQHF; DNA: TGTGCCAGCCGCTCGGGGACGACGGCCCAGCATTTT